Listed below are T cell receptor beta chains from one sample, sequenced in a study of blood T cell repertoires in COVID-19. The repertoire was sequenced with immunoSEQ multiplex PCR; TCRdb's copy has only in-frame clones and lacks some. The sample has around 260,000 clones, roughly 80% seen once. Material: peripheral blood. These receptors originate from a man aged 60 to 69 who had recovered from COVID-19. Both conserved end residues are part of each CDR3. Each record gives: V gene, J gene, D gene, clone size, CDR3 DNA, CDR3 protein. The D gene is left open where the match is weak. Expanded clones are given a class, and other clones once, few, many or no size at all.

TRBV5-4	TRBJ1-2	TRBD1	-	TGTGCCAGCAGCCACGACAGGGAGAGGGGCTACACCTTC	CASSHDRERGYTF
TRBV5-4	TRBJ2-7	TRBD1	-	TGTGCCAGCAGCGGAACCGGGACAGGATCCTACGAGCAGTACTTC	CASSGTGTGSYEQYF
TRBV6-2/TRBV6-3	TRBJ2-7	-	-	TGTGCCAGCAGTTACTCCCCCCCGAGCGGGTCCGCCTACGAGCAGTACTTC	CASSYSPPSGSAYEQYF
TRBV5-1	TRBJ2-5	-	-	TGCGCCAGCAGCTTGCTACAAGAGACCCAGTACTTC	CASSLLQETQYF
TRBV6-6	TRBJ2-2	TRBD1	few	TGTGCCAGCCGAGAGACAGGGGCCGGCGGGGAGCTGTTTTTT	CASRETGAGGELFF
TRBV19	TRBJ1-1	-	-	TGTGCCAGTAGTTTAGTCCAGCGGAACACTGAAGCTTTCTTT	CASSLVQRNTEAFF
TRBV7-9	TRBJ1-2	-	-	TGTGCCAGCGACCCCGGGTCGCACTATGGCTACACCTTC	CASDPGSHYGYTF
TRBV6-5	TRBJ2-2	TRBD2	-	TGTGCCAGCAGCCTTAGCGGGGGGGCCTTCGGGGAGCTGTTTTTT	CASSLSGGAFGELFF
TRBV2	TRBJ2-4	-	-	TGTGCCAGCAGTGAAGTTGCAGGGATGAACATTCAGTACTTC	CASSEVAGMNIQYF
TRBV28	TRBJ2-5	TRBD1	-	TGTGCCAGCAGTTTAAGGACAGGTTCGTACCAAGAGACCCAGTACTTC	CASSLRTGSYQETQYF
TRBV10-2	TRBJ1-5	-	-	TGCGCCAGCAGGGCGGGGTGGGAAAGCAATCAGCCCCAGCATTTT	CASRAGWESNQPQHF
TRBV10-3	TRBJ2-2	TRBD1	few	TGTGCCATCAGTGAGACAGGGGACACCGGGGAGCTGTTTTTT	CAISETGDTGELFF
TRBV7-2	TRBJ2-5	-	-	TGTGCCAGCAGCTTACCGGCGGGGCTAGCCCGGCCGTCGTCCCAGTACTTC	CASSLPAGLARPSSQYF
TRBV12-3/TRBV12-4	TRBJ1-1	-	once	TGTGCCAGCAGTTTCAGGGTTTCGGGAGCTTTCTTT	CASSFRVSGAFF
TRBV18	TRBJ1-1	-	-	TGTGCCAGCTCACCACATCGCGGTCTGAACACTGAAGCTTTCTTT	CASSPHRGLNTEAFF
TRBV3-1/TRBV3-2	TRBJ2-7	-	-	TGTGCCAGCAGCCAAGTCCAGGGAGGAGGATACGAGCAGTACTTC	CASSQVQGGGYEQYF